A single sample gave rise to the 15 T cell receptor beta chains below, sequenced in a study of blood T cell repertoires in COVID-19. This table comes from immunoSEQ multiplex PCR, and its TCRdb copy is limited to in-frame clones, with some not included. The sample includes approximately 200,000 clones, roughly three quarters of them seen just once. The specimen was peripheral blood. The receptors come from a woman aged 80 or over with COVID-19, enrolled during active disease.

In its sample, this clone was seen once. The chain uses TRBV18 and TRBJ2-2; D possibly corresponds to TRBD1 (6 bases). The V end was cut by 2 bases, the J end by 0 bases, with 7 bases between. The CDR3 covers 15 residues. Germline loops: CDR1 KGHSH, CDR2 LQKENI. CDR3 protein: CASSPRQANTGELFF. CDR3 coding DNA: TGTGCCAGCTCACCAAGACAGGCGAACACCGGGGAGCTGTTTTTT.

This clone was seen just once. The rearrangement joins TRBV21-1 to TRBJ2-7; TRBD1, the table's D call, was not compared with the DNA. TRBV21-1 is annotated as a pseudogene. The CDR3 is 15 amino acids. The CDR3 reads CASSKPGTGKNEQYF. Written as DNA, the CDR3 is TGTGCCAGCAGCAAACCCGGGACAGGGAAGAACGAGCAGTACTTC.

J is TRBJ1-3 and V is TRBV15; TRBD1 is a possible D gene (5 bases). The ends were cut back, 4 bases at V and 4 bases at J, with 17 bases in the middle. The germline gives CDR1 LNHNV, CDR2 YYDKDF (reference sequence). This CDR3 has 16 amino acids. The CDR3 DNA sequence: TGTGCCACCAGCAAAGACGTAGACAGTTCCGGAAACACCATATATTTT. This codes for CATSKDVDSSGNTIYF.

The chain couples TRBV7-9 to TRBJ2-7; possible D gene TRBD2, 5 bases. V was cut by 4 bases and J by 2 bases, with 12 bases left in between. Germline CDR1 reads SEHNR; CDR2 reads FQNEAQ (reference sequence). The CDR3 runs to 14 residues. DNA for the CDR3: TGTGCCAGCAGCTCCGGGGTGATTGCCTACGAGCAGTACTTC. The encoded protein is CASSSGVIAYEQYF.

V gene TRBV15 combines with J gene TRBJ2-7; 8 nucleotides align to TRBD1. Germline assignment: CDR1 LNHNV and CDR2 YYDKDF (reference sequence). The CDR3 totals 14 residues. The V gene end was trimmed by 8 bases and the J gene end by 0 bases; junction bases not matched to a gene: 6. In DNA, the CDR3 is TGTGCCACCTCTCAGACAGGGGTCTCCTACGAGCAGTACTTC. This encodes CATSQTGVSYEQYF. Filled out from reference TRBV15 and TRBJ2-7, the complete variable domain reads DAMVIQNPRYQVTQFGKPVTLSCSQTLNHNVMYWYQQKSSQAPKLLFHYYDKDFNNEADTPDNFQSRRPNTSFCFLDIRSPGLGDTAMYLCATSQTGVSYEQYFGPGTRLTVT.

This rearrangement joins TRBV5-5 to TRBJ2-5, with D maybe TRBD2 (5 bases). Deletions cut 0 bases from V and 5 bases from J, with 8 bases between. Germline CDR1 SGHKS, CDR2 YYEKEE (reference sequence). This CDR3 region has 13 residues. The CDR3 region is CASSLAGMETQYF. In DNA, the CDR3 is TGTGCCAGCAGCTTGGCGGGGATGGAGACCCAGTACTTC.

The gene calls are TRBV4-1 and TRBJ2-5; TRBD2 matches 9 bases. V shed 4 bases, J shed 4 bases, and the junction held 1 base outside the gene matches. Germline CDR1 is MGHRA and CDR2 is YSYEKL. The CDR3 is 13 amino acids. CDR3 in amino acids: CASSRAGGETQYF. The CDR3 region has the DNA TGCGCCAGCAGCCGAGCGGGAGGAGAGACCCAGTACTTC.

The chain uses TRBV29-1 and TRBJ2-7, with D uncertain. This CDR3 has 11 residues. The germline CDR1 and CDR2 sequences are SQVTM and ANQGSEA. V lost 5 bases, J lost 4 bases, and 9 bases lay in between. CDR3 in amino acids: CSVFFGYEQYF. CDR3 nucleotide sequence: TGCAGCGTTTTCTTCGGTTACGAGCAGTACTTC.

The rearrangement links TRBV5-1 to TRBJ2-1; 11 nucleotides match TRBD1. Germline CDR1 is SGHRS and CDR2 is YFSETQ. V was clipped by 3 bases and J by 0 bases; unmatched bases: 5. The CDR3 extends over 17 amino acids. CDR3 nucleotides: TGCGCCAGCAGCTCGGACAGGGGGCTCAGCTCCTACAATGAGCAGTTCTTC. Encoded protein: CASSSDRGLSSYNEQFF.

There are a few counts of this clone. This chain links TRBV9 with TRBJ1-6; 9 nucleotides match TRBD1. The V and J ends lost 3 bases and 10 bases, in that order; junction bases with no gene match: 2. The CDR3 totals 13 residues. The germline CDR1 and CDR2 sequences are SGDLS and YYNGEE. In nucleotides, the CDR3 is TGTGCCAGCAGCGAGGACAGGGGATCACCCCTCCACTTT. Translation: CASSEDRGSPLHF.

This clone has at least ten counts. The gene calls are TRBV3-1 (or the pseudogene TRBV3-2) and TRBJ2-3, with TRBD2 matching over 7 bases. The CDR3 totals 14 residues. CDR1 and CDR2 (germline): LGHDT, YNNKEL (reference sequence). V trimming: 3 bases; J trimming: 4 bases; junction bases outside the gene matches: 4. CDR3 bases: TGTGCCAGCAGCCAGCGGGGAGGGGCAGATACGCAGTATTTT. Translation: CASSQRGGADTQYF.

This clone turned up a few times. Here the CDR3 DNA reads TGTGCCAGCAGTTCAGGACAGGCCCCCCTGCGGACCTTC. Translation: CASSSGQAPLRTF. The chain has TRBV28 and TRBJ1-2; 7 bases agree with TRBD1. This CDR3 contains 13 residues. Trimming at V came to 4 bases and at J to 14 bases, leaving 13 bases not matched to a gene. Germline V gene lookup returns CDR1 MDHEN and CDR2 SYDVKM.

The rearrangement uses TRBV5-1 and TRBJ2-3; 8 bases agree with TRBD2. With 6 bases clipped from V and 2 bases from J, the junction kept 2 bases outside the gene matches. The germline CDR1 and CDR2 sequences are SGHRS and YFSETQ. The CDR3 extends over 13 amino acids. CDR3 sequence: CASTRGDTDTQYF. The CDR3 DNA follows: TGCGCCAGCACGCGGGGGGACACAGATACGCAGTATTTT.

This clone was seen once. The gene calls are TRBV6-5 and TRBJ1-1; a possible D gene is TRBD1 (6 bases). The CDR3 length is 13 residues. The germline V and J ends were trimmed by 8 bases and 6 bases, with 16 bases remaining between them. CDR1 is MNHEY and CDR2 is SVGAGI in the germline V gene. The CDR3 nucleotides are TGTGCCAGCGCTGAGGGGGGAGGGGCTGAAGCTTTCTTT. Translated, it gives CASAEGGGAEAFF.

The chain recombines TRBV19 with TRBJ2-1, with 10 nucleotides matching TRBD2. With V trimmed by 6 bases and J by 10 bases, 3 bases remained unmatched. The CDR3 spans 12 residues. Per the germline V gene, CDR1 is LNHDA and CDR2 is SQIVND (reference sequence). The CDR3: CASRPLAGEQFF. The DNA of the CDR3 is TGTGCCAGTAGGCCACTAGCGGGAGAGCAGTTCTTC.